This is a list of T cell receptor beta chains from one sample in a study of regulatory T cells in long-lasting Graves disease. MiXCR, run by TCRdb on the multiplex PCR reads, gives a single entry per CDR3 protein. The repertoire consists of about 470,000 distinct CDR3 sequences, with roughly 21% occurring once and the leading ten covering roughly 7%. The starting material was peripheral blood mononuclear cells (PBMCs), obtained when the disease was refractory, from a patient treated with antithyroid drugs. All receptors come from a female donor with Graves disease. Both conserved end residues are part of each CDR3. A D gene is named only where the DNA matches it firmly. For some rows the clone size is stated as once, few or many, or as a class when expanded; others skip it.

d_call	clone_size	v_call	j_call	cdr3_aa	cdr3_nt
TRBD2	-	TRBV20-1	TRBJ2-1	CSARPLAGGYNEQFF	TGCAGTGCTAGGCCCTTGGCGGGGGGCTACAATGAGCAGTTCTTC
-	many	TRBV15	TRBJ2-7	CATSREGSYEQYF	TGTGCCACCAGCAGAGAGGGGAGCTACGAGCAGTACTTC
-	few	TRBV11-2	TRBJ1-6	CASSLEDIDNSPLHF	TGCGCCAGCAGCTTGGAGGACATCGATAATTCACCCCTCCACTTT
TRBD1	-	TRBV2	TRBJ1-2	CASSQGGGESYGYTF	TGCGCCAGCAGCCAAGGGGGCGGGGAATCGTATGGCTACACCTTC
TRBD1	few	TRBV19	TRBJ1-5	CATETGVSNQPQHF	TGTGCCACCGAGACAGGGGTGAGCAATCAGCCCCAGCATTTT
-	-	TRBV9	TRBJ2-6	CASSSTRGPGANVLTF	TGTGCCAGCAGCTCCACACGGGGGCCTGGGGCCAACGTCCTGACTTTC
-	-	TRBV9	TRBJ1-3	CASSARLHTGNTIYF	TGTGCCAGCAGCGCCAGATTGCATACTGGAAACACCATATATTTT
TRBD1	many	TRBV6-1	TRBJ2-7	CASSALGQGNEQYF	TGTGCCAGCAGTGCCCTGGGACAGGGAAACGAGCAGTACTTC
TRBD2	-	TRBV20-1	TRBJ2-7	CSARGSGTSGSDEQYF	TGCAGTGCTAGAGGATCCGGGACTAGCGGGAGTGACGAGCAGTACTTC
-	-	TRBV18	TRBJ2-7	CASSPEISEQYF	TGCGCCAGCTCACCAGAAATTAGCGAGCAGTACTTC
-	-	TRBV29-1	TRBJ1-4	CSVETGSATNEKLFF	TGCAGCGTTGAAACAGGCTCCGCAACTAATGAAAAACTGTTTTTT
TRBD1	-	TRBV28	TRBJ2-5	CASSWTGGRETQYF	TGTGCCAGCAGTTGGACAGGGGGCCGGGAGACCCAGTACTTC
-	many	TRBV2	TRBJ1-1	CASSEAKGNPEAFF	TGTGCCAGCAGTGAAGCTAAGGGGAACCCGGAAGCTTTCTTT
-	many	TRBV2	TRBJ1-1	CASSEALVRQANTEAFF	TGTGCCAGCAGTGAAGCCCTGGTCCGACAGGCGAACACTGAAGCTTTCTTT
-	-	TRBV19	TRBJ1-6	CASTLSFGVGNSPLHF	TGTGCCAGTACCCTCTCCTTCGGGGTTGGAAATTCACCCCTCCACTTT
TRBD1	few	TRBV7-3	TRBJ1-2	CASSLGQGKDFGYTF	TGTGCCAGCAGCCTCGGACAGGGGAAGGATTTTGGCTACACCTTC
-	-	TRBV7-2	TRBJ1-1	CASSLLSGARTEAFF	TGTGCCAGCAGCTTATTGTCGGGGGCGAGGACTGAAGCTTTCTTT
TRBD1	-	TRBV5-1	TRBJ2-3	CASSLFTGATDTQYF	TGCGCCAGCAGCTTGTTTACAGGGGCCACAGATACGCAGTATTTT
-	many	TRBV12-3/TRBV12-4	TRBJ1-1	CASSLDRAFTEAFF	TGTGCCAGCAGTTTAGACAGGGCGTTCACTGAAGCTTTCTTT
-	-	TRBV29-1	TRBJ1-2	CSVDWGGPNYGYTF	TGCAGCGTTGACTGGGGTGGACCCAACTATGGCTACACCTTC
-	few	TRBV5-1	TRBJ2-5	CASSLEAVMETQYF	TGCGCCAGCAGCTTGGAAGCAGTTATGGAGACCCAGTACTTC